The entry that follows covers one T cell receptor beta chain sequence. Its cognate antigen is unknown. There are 15 residues in the CDR3. Looked up from germline, CDR1 is SGDLS and CDR2 is YYNGEE. With 4 bases removed from V and 4 bases from J, the gap between germline ends came to 15 bases. The data are from a study of cytomegalovirus exposure and HLA in healthy donors. General study results and limits: Cytomegalovirus-associated status was assigned to 164 TCR beta chains. A later analysis linked a missense DCLRE1C variant to TCR beta V- and J-gene trimming.

Unrecorded immune exposure was likely among donors, who were nominally healthy when sampled. PCR primers comprised 60 Vbeta and 13 Jbeta primers. In the authors' workflow: In a later analysis, some 80 million unique TCR beta chains included roughly 11 million shared by two or more donors. Here immunoSEQ multiplex PCR was the method, and the copy in TCRdb shows in-frame clones only, minus some. For V, J and clone size, that table is used; D and trimming come from the DNA. The table shows about 120,000 clones, with around four fifths occurring only once. Sequencing was done on a sample of PBMCs. The chain uses TRBV9 and TRBJ2-1; weak D call: TRBD1 (5 bases). This receptor was identified in a man aged 35 to 55 in good health and CMV-seronegative. CDR3 region: CASSLDNPVYNEQFF. In DNA, the CDR3 is TGTGCCAGCAGCTTGGACAATCCAGTATACAATGAGCAGTTCTTC.